This TCR beta chain stems from a study of T cells after yellow fever vaccination. This clonotype was recorded many times. What it binds is unknown. Deletions cut 5 bases from V and 2 bases from J, with 22 bases between. The CDR3 sequence is 18 residues long. CDR1 and CDR2 from the germline V gene are ENHRY and SYGVKD. Points from the study as a whole: Among primary-vaccination clones, most reappeared after the booster, at roughly 96% for CD4 and under 90% for CD8.

TCRdb re-called the 5' RACE reads through MiXCR, storing one row per CDR3 protein. The data show fewer than 400,000 distinct CDR3 sequences, with more than 5.5% seen just once and over 14% held by the top ten. Specimen: PBMCs, collected 5 days after the yellow fever booster vaccination. This clonotype was obtained from a man aged 25 to 40 who received the YFV17D yellow fever vaccine. The chain joins TRBV10-3 to TRBJ1-5, with a weak D call TRBD1 (6 bases). The DNA for the CDR3 is TGTGCCATCAGTCCTGCGGCCAGGGGCAAGGGCGGCAATCAGCCCCAGCATTTT. Translation gives CAISPAARGKGGNQPQHF.